This T cell receptor beta chain was documented in a study of blood T cell repertoires in COVID-19. Only in-frame clones appear in the TCRdb table, and some are missing; sequencing was by immunoSEQ multiplex PCR. The table records about 180,000 clones, approximately 80% of them present only once. Sequenced material: PBMCs or T cells enriched from blood (not recorded which). The receptor's source is a man in his sixties who had been exposed to COVID-19.

The CDR3 reads CASRNGHQETQYF. The CDR3, as DNA: TGTGCCAGCAGGAATGGGCACCAAGAGACCCAGTACTTC. V gene TRBV6-5 combines with J gene TRBJ2-5; D is unclear. The CDR3 contains 13 residues. Trimming removed 6 bases from V and 0 bases from J, with 8 bases in between. Germline V CDR1 and CDR2: MNHEY, SVGAGI.